This is a list of T cell receptor beta chains from one sample in a study of OX40 agonist ivuxolimab in advanced cancers. The repertoire was sequenced with immunoSEQ multiplex PCR; TCRdb's copy has only in-frame clones and lacks some. The sample holds roughly 12,000 clones, around nine tenths seen once. The sequencing here drew on CD4+ or CD8+ T cells sorted from blood, taken in a trial of the OX40 agonist ivuxolimab. The receptors shown here come from an adult with an advanced solid tumor such as melanoma, head and neck, liver or kidney cancer. The CDR3 runs from the conserved cysteine through the conserved F or W. A D gene is named only where the DNA matches it firmly. Only some rows state a clone size, as once, few, many or a class for expanded clones.

J gene	D gene	clone size	V gene	CDR3 DNA	CDR3 protein
TRBJ2-7	TRBD2	.	TRBV4-1	TGCGCCAGCAGCCAAGAAACTAGCGTTCTCTACGAGCAGTACTTC	CASSQETSVLYEQYF
TRBJ1-5	.	.	TRBV19	TGTGCCAGTACCCATGGGGAACAGCCCCAGCATTTT	CASTHGEQPQHF
TRBJ1-5	.	few	TRBV19	TGTGCCAGTAATCCCACGGGTAACAACAATCAGCCCCAGCATTTT	CASNPTGNNNQPQHF
TRBJ2-1	.	.	TRBV28	TGTGCCAGCAGTCCTCTAGGTGGTGGGGATGAGCAGTTCTTC	CASSPLGGGDEQFF
TRBJ2-2	TRBD2	few	TRBV27	TGTGCCAGCAACCTTAGCGGGGGGAACACCGGGGAGCTGTTTTTT	CASNLSGGNTGELFF
TRBJ2-5	.	.	TRBV7-2	TGTGCCAGCAGCTTAGATCGGGAACAACCTTACCAAGAGACCCAGTACTTC	CASSLDREQPYQETQYF
TRBJ2-1	.	.	TRBV4-3	TGCGCCAGCAGCCAAGATTGGAGGAGTGGAAATGAGCAGTTCTTC	CASSQDWRSGNEQFF
TRBJ2-6	.	.	TRBV4-3	TGCGCCAGCAGCCAAGACAGCCTTTCTGGGGCCAACGTCCTGACTTTC	CASSQDSLSGANVLTF
TRBJ2-7	TRBD1	.	TRBV25-1	TGTGCCAGCACAGGGGGTTACGCCGAGCAGTACTTC	CASTGGYAEQYF
TRBJ2-7	.	.	TRBV7-2	TGTGCCAGCAGACCGTTGGGAGTCTACGAGCAGTACTTC	CASRPLGVYEQYF
TRBJ1-2	TRBD1	.	TRBV5-4	TGTGCCAGCAGCTCGGACAGGCCTTATGGCTACACCTTC	CASSSDRPYGYTF
TRBJ2-5	.	.	TRBV6-1	TGTGCCAGCAGTGATGAGGGGGAGACCCAGTACTTC	CASSDEGETQYF
TRBJ1-1	TRBD1	.	TRBV29-1	TGCAGCGCCGTGACAGGGTTGAACACTGAAGCTTTCTTT	CSAVTGLNTEAFF
TRBJ2-3	.	.	TRBV6-1	TGTGCCAGCAGTGAAGCGTCAGGGGTGGGTACGCAGTATTTT	CASSEASGVGTQYF
TRBJ1-1	.	.	TRBV25-1	TGTGCCAGCAGTGTACCCAGGGGCTCGAACACTGAAGCTTTCTTT	CASSVPRGSNTEAFF